The sequence of this T cell receptor (beta chain) was determined in a study of monozygotic twins with inflammatory bowel disease. Study conclusions and caveats: Healthy co-twins exceeded IBD patients in TCRbeta diversity as measured by inverse Simpson. Evidence failed to back one strong IBD-linked signal or clonotype.

About this clonotype: The antigen remains undetermined.

With the 5' RACE reads reprocessed, TCRdb shows one record per CDR3 protein and no DNA. The clone table shows 160,000 or so distinct CDR3 sequences, with the ten largest holding approximately 2.4%. Germline CDR1 MNHEY, CDR2 SVGEGT. This CDR3 has 13 amino acids. V gene TRBV6-2 or TRBV6-3 combines with J gene TRBJ2-7; TCRdb gives TRBD1 as the D gene, but with no DNA this cannot be confirmed. The sequence was obtained from a human donor with ulcerative colitis or Crohn's disease, or a healthy co-twin of an affected twin (not recorded which). Input material: blood. The CDR3 sequence is CASSYDRTLEQYF.